This T cell receptor (beta chain) was recovered during a study of blood T cell repertoires in COVID-19. Overall study context: Material from acute and convalescent COVID-19 was sourced from the United States, Italy and Spain. PBMCs, B-cell-depleted T cells, or T cells provided the cDNA or gDNA that made up the material.

In the original workflow: Using reference gene primer amplification, nucleated cell counts were estimated. Measured with immunoSEQ multiplex PCR; TCRdb has only the in-frame clones, and not every one. The D gene and trimming were derived from the DNA, and the V and J assignments and clone size from that table. The sample records around 140,000 clones, about 86% being singletons. Germline CDR1 and CDR2: MNHEY and SVGAGI. V was pared by 7 bases and J by 8 bases, with 14 bases between. This CDR3 contains 13 residues. The rearrangement links TRBV6-5 to TRBJ1-4; possible D gene TRBD1, 6 bases. The TCR originated in a human donor in a cohort sampled during active COVID-19. The specimen was peripheral blood. CDR3 protein: CASTTGFGEKLFF. The CDR3 DNA reads as TGTGCCAGCACCACAGGGTTCGGGGAAAAACTGTTTTTT.